The clone carrying this T cell receptor (beta chain) was counted only a few times. This record belongs to a study of cytomegalovirus exposure and HLA in healthy donors. 13 Jbeta primers and 60 Vbeta primers were used for the PCR. In the original processing: Roughly 11 million shared chains were among approximately 87 million unique TCR beta chains counted in a later analysis. Assay: immunoSEQ multiplex PCR; the TCRdb copy retains only in-frame clones and omits some. V and J calls and clone size are copied from that table; D and trimming were computed from the DNA. The sample consists of about 130,000 clones, 78% of them appearing once. Germline CDR1 and CDR2: SEHNR and FQNEAQ (reference sequence). V gave up 1 base and J gave up 6 bases, with 21 bases separating them. The CDR3 has 17 amino acids.

The sample taken for sequencing was PBMCs. V and J are TRBV7-9 and TRBJ1-2; D unresolved. This clonotype originated in a woman aged 40-49 years in good health and CMV-seronegative. CDR3 sequence: CASSLGTRWVAEDGYTF. The CDR3 DNA sequence: TGTGCCAGCAGCTTAGGGACTCGGTGGGTGGCAGAGGATGGCTACACCTTC.